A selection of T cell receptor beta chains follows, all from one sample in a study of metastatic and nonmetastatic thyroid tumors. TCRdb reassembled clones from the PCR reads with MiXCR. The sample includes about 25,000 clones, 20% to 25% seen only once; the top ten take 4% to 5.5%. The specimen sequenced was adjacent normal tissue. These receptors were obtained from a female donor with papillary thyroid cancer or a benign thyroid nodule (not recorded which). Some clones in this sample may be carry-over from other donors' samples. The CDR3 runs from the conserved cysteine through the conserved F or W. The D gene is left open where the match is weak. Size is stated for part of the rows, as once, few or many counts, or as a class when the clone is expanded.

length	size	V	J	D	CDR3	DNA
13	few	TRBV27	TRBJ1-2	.	CASSLSGDYGYTF	TGTGCCAGCAGTTTATCAGGAGACTATGGCTACACCTTC
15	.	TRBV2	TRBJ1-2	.	CASSDPDRSPYGYTF	TGTGCCAGCAGTGACCCGGACAGAAGCCCTTATGGCTACACCTTC
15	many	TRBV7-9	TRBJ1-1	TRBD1	CASSPDRSRDTEAFF	TGTGCCAGCAGCCCGGACAGGTCTAGGGACACTGAAGCTTTCTTT
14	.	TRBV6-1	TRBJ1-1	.	CASSHTQGATEAFF	TGTGCCAGCAGTCATACCCAGGGCGCCACTGAAGCTTTCTTT
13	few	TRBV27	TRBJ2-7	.	CANKGKATYEQYF	TGTGCCAACAAGGGAAAGGCTACCTACGAGCAGTACTTC
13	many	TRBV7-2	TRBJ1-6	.	CASSWDGNSPLHF	TGTGCCAGCAGCTGGGACGGGAATTCACCCCTCCACTTT
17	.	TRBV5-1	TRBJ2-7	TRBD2	CASRGGTSGSLGYEQYF	TGCGCCAGCAGGGGAGGGACTAGCGGGAGTCTGGGGTACGAGCAGTACTTC
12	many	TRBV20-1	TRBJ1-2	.	CSAPVGGYGYTF	TGCAGTGCACCAGTCGGGGGTTATGGCTACACCTTC
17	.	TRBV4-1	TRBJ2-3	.	CASSQENDALAADTQYF	TGCGCCAGCAGCCAAGAAAATGATGCCCTAGCTGCAGATACGCAGTATTTT
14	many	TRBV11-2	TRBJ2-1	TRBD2	CASTLSGRTGEQFF	TGTGCCAGCACCCTTAGCGGGAGAACGGGTGAGCAGTTCTTC
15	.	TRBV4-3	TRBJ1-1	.	CASSPSWRVNTEAFF	TGCGCCAGCAGCCCCAGTTGGAGGGTGAACACTGAAGCTTTCTTT
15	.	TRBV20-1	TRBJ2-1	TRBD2	CSASRTSGRANEQFF	TGCAGTGCTAGCCGGACTAGCGGGAGGGCCAATGAGCAGTTCTTC